This paragraph covers one TCR beta chain sequence. The sample is drawn from a study of blood T cell repertoires in COVID-19. Germline CDR1 reads SGHNT; CDR2 reads YYREEE (reference sequence). This CDR3 is 17 amino acids long. V lost 4 bases and J lost 5; bases outside the gene matches: 9. Libraries were prepared by immunoSEQ multiplex PCR; TCRdb keeps only in-frame clonotypes and omits some of them. The table lists about 170,000 clones, 84% of them singletons. This TCR derives from a man between 70 and 80 years old with active or convalescent COVID-19. This sequence joins TRBV5-4 and TRBJ2-2; 12 bases line up with TRBD2. Sequenced input: peripheral blood. The chain's CDR3 is CASSPTSGGGGTGELFF. The DNA of the CDR3 is TGTGCCAGCAGCCCGACTAGCGGGGGTGGGGGGACCGGGGAGCTGTTTTTT.